This TCR beta chain was sequenced for a study of blood T cell repertoires in COVID-19. Study at large: Samples taken during acute and convalescent COVID-19 were collected in the United States, Italy and Spain. T cells, B-cell-depleted T cells, or PBMCs provided the cDNA or gDNA that served as material.

Germline V gene lookup returns CDR1 LNHDA and CDR2 SQIVND (reference sequence). J gave up 7 bases and V 8 bases, and 6 bases lay outside the gene matches. The CDR3 runs 13 residues. As handled by the study authors: Reference gene primer amplification in the assay estimated nucleated cell counts. Clones were read by immunoSEQ multiplex PCR, and TCRdb kept only the in-frame ones, dropping some. That table is the source of V, J and clone size, and D and trimming were worked out from the DNA. Of 130,000 or so clones in the sample, 85% to 90% were seen once. The sequenced material came from peripheral blood. J is TRBJ2-5 and V is TRBV19, with 11 bases matching TRBD2. The receptor's source is an older woman with acute or convalescent COVID-19. CDR3 residues: CASETSGGGTQYF. DNA of the CDR3: TGTGCCAGTGAAACTAGCGGGGGTGGGACCCAGTACTTC.